The 10 T cell receptor beta chains below come from one sample, sequenced in a study of T and B cells in COVID-19 patients. Multiplex PCR with BIOMED2 TRB-A/B primer pools amplified TRB rearrangements. TCRdb called the multiplex PCR reads again in MiXCR, with one record for every CDR3 protein. Among over 5,500 distinct CDR3 sequences, roughly a quarter were seen once, and the ten largest hold roughly two fifths. TRB was amplified from approximately 250-480 ng of blood genomic DNA. Input material: blood. The receptors were sampled from a human donor with active COVID-19. The donor label of this sample is uncertain.

Judged by abundance, this clonotype is large. The chain joins TRBV19 to TRBJ2-6; weak D call: TRBD2 (6 bases). Trimming stripped 7 bases from V and 0 bases from J, with 13 bases between. CDR3 size: 16 residues. CDR1 LNHDA and CDR2 SQIVND come from the germline V gene (reference sequence). The CDR3 protein is CASNRDFDSGANVLTF. CDR3 sequence (DNA): TGTGCCAGTAACCGGGACTTCGACTCTGGGGCCAACGTCCTGACTTTC.

The chain couples TRBV7-9 to TRBJ1-6; weak D call: TRBD1 (5 bases). Germline CDR1 and CDR2: SEHNR and FQNEAQ (reference sequence). V lost 5 bases and J 5 bases, leaving 10 bases between the germline ends. The length of the CDR3 is 14 residues. The CDR3 protein is CASSPGRDNSPLHF. CDR3 DNA: TGTGCCAGCAGCCCGGGACGGGATAATTCACCCCTCCACTTT.

By share, this clonotype ranks as medium-sized. The chain uses TRBV27 and TRBJ2-3, with a tentative D call TRBD2 (6 bases). CDR3 length equals 14 residues. The germline gives CDR1 MNHEY, CDR2 SMNVEV (reference sequence). The germline V and J ends were trimmed by 4 bases and 6 bases, with 14 bases remaining between them. CDR3 sequence reads: CASSYLTSSDTQYF. The CDR3 DNA reads TGTGCCAGCAGTTACTTGACTAGTTCGGATACGCAGTATTTT.

Only a few counts were recorded for this clonotype. The chain combines TRBV6-5 with TRBJ1-2; 7 nucleotides match TRBD1. This CDR3 has 15 residues. Germline loops: CDR1 MNHEY, CDR2 SVGAGI. The V segment lost 7 bases and the J segment 8 bases; nucleotides outside the gene matches: 16. This CDR3 is CASTRSGAGGSGYTF. CDR3 nucleotide sequence: TGTGCCAGCACCCGAAGTGGGGCAGGGGGATCGGGCTACACCTTC.

The V call is TRBV18, the J call TRBJ2-2, with 11 bases lining up with TRBD1. CDR1 is KGHSH, CDR2 LQKENI, per germline. The CDR3 runs to 16 residues. Trimming removed 3 bases from V and 6 bases from J; junction bases left unmatched: 6. Written as DNA, the CDR3 is TGTGCCAGCTCACCCCCCGGGACAGGGGGTGCCGGGGAGCTGTTTTTT. Its translation: CASSPPGTGGAGELFF.

This clonotype is medium-sized. The rearrangement links TRBV29-1 to TRBJ2-7, with D unresolved. Germline lookup yields CDR1 SQVTM and CDR2 ANQGSEA. V dropped 2 bases and J dropped 5 bases, with 13 bases sitting between them. This CDR3 has 13 residues. The CDR3 nucleotides read TGCAGCGTTGAATTGGGGTTCAACGACGAGCAGTACTTC. Its translation is CSVELGFNDEQYF.

The chain couples TRBV6-5 to TRBJ2-2; 7 bases match TRBD2. Germline assignment: CDR1 MNHEY and CDR2 SVGAGI. J lost 5 bases, V lost 8 bases, and 11 bases had no gene match. The CDR3 covers 15 residues. CDR3 coding DNA: TGTGCCAGCGGCCGGGAGGCAGGCAGAACCGGGGAGCTGTTTTTT. Translation: CASGREAGRTGELFF.

This clonotype qualifies as medium-sized (0.01 to 0.1%). The chain combines TRBV6-2 or TRBV6-3 with TRBJ2-6; a weak D match, TRBD1 (5 bases). With 2 bases removed from V and 1 base from J, the gap between germline ends came to 9 bases. The CDR3 totals 16 residues. Germline loops: CDR1 MNHEY, CDR2 SVGEGT. The CDR3 protein is CASSYGRGSGANVLTF. For the CDR3, the DNA is TGTGCCAGCAGTTACGGAAGGGGTTCTGGGGCCAACGTCCTGACTTTC.

J is TRBJ2-3 and V is TRBV5-1, with a weak D call TRBD1 (6 bases). CDR1 and CDR2 (germline): SGHRS, YFSETQ. V lost 2 bases, J lost 5 bases, and 9 bases lay in between. The CDR3 covers 13 residues. The CDR3 loop reads CASSFPGEDTQYF. The CDR3 region has the DNA TGCGCCAGCAGCTTTCCAGGGGAAGATACGCAGTATTTT.

By share of the sample, this clonotype is medium-sized. This chain connects TRBV7-6 to TRBJ2-7; 14 nucleotides align to TRBD2. CDR1 is SGHVS, CDR2 FNYEAQ, per germline. The CDR3 is 15 residues long. The V gene end was trimmed by 4 bases and the J gene end by 6 bases; junction bases not matched to a gene: 5. CDR3: CASSWGLAGAGEQYF. For the CDR3, the DNA is TGTGCCAGCAGCTGGGGACTAGCGGGGGCTGGCGAGCAGTACTTC.